The T cell receptor beta chain described here comes from a study of blood T cells in healthy people across ages. The CDR3 has 13 residues. The germline gives CDR1 SNHLY, CDR2 FYNNEI. Deletions cut 6 bases from V and 6 bases from J, with 14 bases between. The use of a sample-barcoded 5' primer and a J-beta primer mix characterized a second PCR of about 6 to 12 cycles. One entry per CDR3 protein results from TCRdb running MiXCR on the 5' RACE reads. The table records 1.5 million to 2 million distinct CDR3 sequences, around half of them present only once. This clonotype was counted between two and nine times.

The sequence came from a woman in her thirties or forties in good health. Sequenced sample: blood. V gene TRBV2 combines with J gene TRBJ1-2; the D is unclear. The CDR3 DNA reads as TGTGCCAGCAGGGGATTCCAAAGCAATGGCTACACCTTC. Translated, it gives CASRGFQSNGYTF.